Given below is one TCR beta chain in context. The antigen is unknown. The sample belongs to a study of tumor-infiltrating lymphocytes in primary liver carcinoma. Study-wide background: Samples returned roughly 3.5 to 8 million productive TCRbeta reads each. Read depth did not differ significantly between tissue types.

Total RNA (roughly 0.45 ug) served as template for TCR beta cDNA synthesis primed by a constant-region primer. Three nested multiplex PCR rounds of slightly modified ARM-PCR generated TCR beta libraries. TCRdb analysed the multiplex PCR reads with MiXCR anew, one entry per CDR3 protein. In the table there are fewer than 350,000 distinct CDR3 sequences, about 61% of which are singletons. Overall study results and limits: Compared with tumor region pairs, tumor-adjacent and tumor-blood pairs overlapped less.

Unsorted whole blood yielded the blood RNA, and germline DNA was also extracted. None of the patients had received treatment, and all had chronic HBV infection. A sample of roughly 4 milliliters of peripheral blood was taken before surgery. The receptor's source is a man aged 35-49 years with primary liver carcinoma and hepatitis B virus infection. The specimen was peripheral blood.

CDR3 sequence reads: CASSGSSSGNTIYF. The CDR3 DNA reads as TGTGCCAGCAGTGGATCCTCCTCTGGAAACACCATATATTTT. The rearrangement uses TRBV28 and TRBJ1-3; D gene ambiguous. CDR3 length: 14 amino acids. Germline V CDR1 and CDR2: MDHEN, SYDVKM. V gave up 5 bases and J gave up 0 bases, with 8 bases separating them.